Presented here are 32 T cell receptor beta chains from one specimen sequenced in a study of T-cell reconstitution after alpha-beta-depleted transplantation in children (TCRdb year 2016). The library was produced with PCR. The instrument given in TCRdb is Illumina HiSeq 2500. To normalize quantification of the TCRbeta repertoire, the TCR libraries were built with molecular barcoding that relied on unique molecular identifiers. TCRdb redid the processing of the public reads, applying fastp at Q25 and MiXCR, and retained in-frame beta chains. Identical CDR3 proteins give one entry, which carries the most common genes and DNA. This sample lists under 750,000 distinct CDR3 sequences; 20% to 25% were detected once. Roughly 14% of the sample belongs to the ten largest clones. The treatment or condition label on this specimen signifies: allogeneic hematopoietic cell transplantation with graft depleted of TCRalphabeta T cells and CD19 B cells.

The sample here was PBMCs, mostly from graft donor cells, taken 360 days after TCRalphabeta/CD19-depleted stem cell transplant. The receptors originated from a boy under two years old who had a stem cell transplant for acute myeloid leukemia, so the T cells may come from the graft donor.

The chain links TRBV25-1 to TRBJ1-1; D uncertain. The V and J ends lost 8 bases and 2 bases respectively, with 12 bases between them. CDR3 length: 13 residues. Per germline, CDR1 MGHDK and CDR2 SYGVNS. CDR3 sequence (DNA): TGTGCCAGCCAACGTCAGGATAACACTGAAGCTTTCTTT. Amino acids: CASQRQDNTEAFF.

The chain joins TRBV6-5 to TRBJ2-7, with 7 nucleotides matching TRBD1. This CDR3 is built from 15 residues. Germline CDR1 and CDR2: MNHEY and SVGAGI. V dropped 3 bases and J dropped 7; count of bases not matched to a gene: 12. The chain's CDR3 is CASSYSDRARMEQYF. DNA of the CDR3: TGTGCCAGCAGTTATTCCGACAGGGCTAGGATGGAGCAGTACTTC.

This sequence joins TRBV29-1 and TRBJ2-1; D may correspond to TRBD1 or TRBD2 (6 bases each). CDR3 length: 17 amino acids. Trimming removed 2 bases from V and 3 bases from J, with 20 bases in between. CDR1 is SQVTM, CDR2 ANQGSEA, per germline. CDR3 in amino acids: CSVEIYRGDGHYNEQFF. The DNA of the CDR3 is TGCAGCGTTGAAATATATAGGGGGGACGGGCACTACAATGAGCAGTTCTTC.

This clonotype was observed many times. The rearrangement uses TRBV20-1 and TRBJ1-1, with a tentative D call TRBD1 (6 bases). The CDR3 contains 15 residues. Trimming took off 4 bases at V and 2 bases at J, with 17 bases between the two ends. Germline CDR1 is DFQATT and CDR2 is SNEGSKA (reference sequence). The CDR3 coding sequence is TGCAGTGCTACCAGGCAGGGGCGAGGCAACACTGAAGCTTTCTTT. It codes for CSATRQGRGNTEAFF.

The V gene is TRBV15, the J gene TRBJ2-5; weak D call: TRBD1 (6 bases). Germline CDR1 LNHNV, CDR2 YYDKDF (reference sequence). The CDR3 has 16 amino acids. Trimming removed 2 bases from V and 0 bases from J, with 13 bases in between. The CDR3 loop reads CATSRPGQIDQETQYF. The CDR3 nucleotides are TGTGCCACCAGCAGACCCGGACAGATAGACCAAGAGACCCAGTACTTC.

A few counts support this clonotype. The CDR3 bases are TGTGCCAGCAGCGTTAGAGGGACCGGACGGACAGATACGCAGTATTTT. Amino acids: CASSVRGTGRTDTQYF. The rearrangement links TRBV7-2 to TRBJ2-3; D may correspond to TRBD1 or TRBD2 (5 bases each). Trimming stripped 5 bases from V and 3 bases from J, with 18 bases between. This CDR3 is 16 amino acids long. Per germline, CDR1 SGHTA and CDR2 FQGNSA.

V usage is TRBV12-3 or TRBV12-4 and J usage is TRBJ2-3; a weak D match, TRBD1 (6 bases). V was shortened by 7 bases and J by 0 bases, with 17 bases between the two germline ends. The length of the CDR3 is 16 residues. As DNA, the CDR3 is TGTGCCAGCACCTGGACCCCGACAGGTAGCACAGATACGCAGTATTTT. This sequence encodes CASTWTPTGSTDTQYF.

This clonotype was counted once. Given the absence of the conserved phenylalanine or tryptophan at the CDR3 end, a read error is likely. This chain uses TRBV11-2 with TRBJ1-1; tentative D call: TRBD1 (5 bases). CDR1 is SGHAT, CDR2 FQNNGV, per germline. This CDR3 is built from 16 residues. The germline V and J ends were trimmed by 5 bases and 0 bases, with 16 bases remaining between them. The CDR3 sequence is CASSQTTEPMNTEAFC. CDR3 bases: TGTGCCAGCAGCCAGACGACAGAACCCATGAACACTGAAGCTTTCTGT.

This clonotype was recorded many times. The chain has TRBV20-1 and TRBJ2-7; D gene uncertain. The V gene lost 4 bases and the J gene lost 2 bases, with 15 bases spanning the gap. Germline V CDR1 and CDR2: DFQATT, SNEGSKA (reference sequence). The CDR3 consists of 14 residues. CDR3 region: CSAIARTRTYEQYF. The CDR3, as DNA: TGCAGTGCTATCGCCAGAACCAGAACCTACGAGCAGTACTTC.

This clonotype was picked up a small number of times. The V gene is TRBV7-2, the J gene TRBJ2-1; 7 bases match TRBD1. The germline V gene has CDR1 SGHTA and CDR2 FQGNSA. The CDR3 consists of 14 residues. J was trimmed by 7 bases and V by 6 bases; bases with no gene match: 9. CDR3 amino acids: CASRQDRFGNEQFF. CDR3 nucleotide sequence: TGTGCCAGCAGACAGGACAGGTTCGGAAATGAGCAGTTCTTC.

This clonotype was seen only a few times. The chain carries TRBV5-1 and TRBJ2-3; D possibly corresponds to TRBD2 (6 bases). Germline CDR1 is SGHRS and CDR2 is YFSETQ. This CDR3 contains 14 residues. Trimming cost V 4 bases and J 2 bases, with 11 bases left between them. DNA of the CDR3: TGCGCCAGCAGCACCGGGACTCACACAGATACGCAGTATTTT. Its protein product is CASSTGTHTDTQYF.

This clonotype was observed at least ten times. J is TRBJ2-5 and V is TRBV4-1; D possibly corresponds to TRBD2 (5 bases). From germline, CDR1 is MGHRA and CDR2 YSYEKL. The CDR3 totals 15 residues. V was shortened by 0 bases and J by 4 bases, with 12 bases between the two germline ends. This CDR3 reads CASSQDGLAGETQYF. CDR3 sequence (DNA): TGCGCCAGCAGCCAAGATGGGCTAGCAGGAGAGACCCAGTACTTC.

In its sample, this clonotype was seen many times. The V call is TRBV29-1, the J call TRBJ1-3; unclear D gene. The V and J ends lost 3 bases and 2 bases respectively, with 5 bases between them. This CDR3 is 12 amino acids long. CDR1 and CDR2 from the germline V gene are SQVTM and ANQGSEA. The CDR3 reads CSVEGAGNTIYF. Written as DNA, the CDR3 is TGCAGCGTTGAGGGAGCTGGAAACACCATATATTTT.

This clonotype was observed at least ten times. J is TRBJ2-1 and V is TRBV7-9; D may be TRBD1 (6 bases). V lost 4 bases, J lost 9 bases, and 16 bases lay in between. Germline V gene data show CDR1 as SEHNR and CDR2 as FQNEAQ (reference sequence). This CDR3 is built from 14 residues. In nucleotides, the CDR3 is TGTGCCAGCAGCTCACGACACAGGGCGATTGAGCAGTTCTTC. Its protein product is CASSSRHRAIEQFF.

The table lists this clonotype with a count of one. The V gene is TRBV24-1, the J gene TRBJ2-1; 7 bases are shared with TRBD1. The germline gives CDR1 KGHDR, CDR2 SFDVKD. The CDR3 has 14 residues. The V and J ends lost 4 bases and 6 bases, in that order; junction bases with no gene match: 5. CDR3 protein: CATSDRTGGNEQFF. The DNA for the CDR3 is TGTGCCACCAGTGACCGGACAGGAGGCAATGAGCAGTTCTTC.

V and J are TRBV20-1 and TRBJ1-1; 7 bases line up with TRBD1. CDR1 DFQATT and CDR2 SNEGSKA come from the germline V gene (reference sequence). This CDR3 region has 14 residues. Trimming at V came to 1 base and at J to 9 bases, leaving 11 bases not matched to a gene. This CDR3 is CSARVQGFLSKAFF. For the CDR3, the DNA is TGCAGTGCTAGAGTACAGGGGTTTCTGAGCAAAGCTTTCTTT.

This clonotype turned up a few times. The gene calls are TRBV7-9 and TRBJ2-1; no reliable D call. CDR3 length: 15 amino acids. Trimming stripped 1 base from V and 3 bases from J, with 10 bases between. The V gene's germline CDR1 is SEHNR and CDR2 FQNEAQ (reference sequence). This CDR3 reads CASSLVVNLYNEQFF. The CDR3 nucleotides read TGTGCCAGCAGCTTAGTTGTGAACCTCTACAATGAGCAGTTCTTC.

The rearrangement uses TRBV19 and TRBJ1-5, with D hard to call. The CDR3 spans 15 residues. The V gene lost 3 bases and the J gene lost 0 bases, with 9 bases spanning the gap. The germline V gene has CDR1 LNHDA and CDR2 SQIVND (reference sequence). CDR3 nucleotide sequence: TGTGCCAGTAGTATCGCACGGAATAGCAATCAGCCCCAGCATTTT. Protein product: CASSIARNSNQPQHF.

CDR3 in DNA: TGTGCCAGCAGCTTCTTTAGCGGGGGGGCTTTCTACGAGCAGTACTTC. Translation gives CASSFFSGGAFYEQYF. This chain uses TRBV7-2 with TRBJ2-7; 11 nucleotides agree with TRBD2. The CDR3 is 16 residues long. J lost 3 bases, V lost 3 bases, and 7 bases had no gene match. CDR1 and CDR2 (germline): SGHTA, FQGNSA.

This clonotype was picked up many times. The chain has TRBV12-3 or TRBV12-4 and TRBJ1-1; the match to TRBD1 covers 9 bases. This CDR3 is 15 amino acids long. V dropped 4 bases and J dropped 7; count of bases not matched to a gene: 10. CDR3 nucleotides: TGTGCCAGCAGTTCCTGGGACAGGGTGACGAGTGAAGCTTTCTTT. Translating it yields CASSSWDRVTSEAFF.

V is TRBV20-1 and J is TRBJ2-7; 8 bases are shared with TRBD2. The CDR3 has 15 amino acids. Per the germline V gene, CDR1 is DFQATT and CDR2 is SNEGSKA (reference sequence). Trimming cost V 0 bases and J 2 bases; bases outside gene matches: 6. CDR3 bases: TGCAGTGCTAGAGATTTTAGCGGGGCTACCTACGAGCAGTACTTC. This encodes CSARDFSGATYEQYF.

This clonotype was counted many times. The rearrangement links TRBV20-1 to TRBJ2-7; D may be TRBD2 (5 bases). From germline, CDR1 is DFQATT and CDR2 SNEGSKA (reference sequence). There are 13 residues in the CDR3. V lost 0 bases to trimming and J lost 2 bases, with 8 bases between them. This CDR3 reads CSARDPLAYEQYV. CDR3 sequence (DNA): TGCAGTGCTAGAGACCCACTAGCCTACGAGCAGTACGTC.

CDR3 sequence reads: CASSYSIGDRSGTDLYEQYF. Written as DNA, the CDR3 is TGTGCCAGCAGTTACTCAATCGGCGATAGATCCGGGACAGACCTTTACGAGCAGTACTTC. The J gene is TRBJ2-7, the V gene TRBV6-2 or TRBV6-3, with 7 bases that match TRBD1. Germline V gives CDR1 MNHEY, CDR2 SVGEGT. The CDR3 runs to 20 residues. V was pared by 0 bases and J by 4 bases, with 21 bases of the junction left unmatched.

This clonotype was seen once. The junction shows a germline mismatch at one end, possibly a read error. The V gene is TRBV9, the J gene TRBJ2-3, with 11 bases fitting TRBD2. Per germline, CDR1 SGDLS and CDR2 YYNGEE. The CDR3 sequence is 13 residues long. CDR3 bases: TGTGCCAGCGGGACTAGCGGTACAGATACGCAGTTTTTT. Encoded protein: CASGTSGTDTQFF.

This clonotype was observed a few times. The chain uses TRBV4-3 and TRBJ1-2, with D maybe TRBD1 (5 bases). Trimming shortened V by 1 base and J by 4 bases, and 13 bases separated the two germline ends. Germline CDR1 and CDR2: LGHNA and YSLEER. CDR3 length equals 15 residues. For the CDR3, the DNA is TGCGCCAGCAGCCAAGGTGAGGGACGGTCCTATGGCTACACCTTC. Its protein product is CASSQGEGRSYGYTF.

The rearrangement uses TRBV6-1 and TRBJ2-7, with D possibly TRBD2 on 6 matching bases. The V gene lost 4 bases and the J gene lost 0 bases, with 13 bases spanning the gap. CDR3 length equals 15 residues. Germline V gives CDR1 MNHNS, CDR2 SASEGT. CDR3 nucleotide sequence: TGTGCCAGCAGTGGAACAATCGGGAGCTCCTACGAGCAGTACGTC. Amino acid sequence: CASSGTIGSSYEQYV.

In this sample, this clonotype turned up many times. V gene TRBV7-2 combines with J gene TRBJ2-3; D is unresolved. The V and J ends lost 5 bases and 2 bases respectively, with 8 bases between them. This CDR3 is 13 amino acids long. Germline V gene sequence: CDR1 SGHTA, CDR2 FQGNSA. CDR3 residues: CASSPELTDTQYF. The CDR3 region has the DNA TGTGCCAGCAGCCCTGAGCTCACAGATACGCAGTATTTT. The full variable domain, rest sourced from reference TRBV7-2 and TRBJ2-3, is GAGVSQSPSNKVTEKGKDVELRCDPISGHTALYWYRQSLGQGLEFLIYFQGNSAPDKSGLPSDRFSAERTGGSVSTLTIQRTQQEDSAVYLCASSPELTDTQYFGPGTRLTVL.

CDR3 in DNA: TGTGCCAGCAGCAGTCTCCCCGGGACAGGGGTTTCCTACGAGCAGTACTTC. It is translated as CASSSLPGTGVSYEQYF. J is TRBJ2-7 and V is TRBV21-1; no DNA check was done on the table's D call, TRBD1. TRBV21-1 constitutes a pseudogene. The CDR3 is 17 amino acids.

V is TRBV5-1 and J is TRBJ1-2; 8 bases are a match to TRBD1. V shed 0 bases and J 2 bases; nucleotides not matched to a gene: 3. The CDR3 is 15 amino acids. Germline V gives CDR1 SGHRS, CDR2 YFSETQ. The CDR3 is CASSLGDRKNYGYTF. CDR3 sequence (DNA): TGCGCCAGCAGCTTGGGGGACAGGAAGAACTATGGCTACACCTTC.

For the CDR3, the DNA is TGCAGTGCCCCCCTCGGGGCAGGTTACAATGAGCAGTTCTTC. This gives the protein CSAPLGAGYNEQFF. The chain is built from TRBV20-1 and TRBJ2-1; D is perhaps TRBD1 or TRBD2 (5 bases each). Germline assignment: CDR1 DFQATT and CDR2 SNEGSKA (reference sequence). This CDR3 region has 14 residues. Trimming took off 6 bases at V and 4 bases at J, with 16 bases between the two ends.

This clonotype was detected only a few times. CDR3 sequence: CASSLDLSSTDTQYF. The CDR3 DNA follows: TGCGCCAGCAGCTTGGACCTTTCAAGCACAGATACGCAGTATTTT. The chain employs TRBV5-1 and TRBJ2-3; D unresolved. V was trimmed by 0 bases and J by 0 bases, leaving 8 bases between them. Germline V gene sequence: CDR1 SGHRS, CDR2 YFSETQ. This CDR3 comprises 15 residues.

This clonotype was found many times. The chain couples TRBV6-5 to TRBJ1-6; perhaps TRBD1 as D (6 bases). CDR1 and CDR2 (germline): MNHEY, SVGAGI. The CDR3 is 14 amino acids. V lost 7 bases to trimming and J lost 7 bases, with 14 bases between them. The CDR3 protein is CASTPAGHNSPLHF. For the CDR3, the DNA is TGTGCCAGCACCCCAGCGGGACACAATTCACCCCTCCACTTT.